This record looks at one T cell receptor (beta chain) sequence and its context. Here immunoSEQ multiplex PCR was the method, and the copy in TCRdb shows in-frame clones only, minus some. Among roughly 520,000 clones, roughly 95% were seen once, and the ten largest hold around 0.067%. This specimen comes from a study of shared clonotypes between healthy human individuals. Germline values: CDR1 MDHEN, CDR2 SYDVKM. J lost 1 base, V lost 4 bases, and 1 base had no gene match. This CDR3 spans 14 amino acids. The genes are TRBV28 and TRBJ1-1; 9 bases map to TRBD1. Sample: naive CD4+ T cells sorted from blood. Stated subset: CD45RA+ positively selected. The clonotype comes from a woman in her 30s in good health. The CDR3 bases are TGTGCCAGCAGTTGGACAGGGGCGAACACTGAAGCTTTCTTT. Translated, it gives CASSWTGANTEAFF.